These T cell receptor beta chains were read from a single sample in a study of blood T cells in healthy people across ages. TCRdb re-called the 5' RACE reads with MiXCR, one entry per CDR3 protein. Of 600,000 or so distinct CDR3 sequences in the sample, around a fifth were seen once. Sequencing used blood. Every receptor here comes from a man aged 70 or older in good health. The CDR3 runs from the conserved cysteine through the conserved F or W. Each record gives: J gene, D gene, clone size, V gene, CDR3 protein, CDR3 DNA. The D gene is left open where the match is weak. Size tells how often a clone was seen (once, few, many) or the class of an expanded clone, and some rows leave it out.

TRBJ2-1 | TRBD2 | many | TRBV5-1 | CASSYSGTRTYNEQFF | TGCGCCAGCAGCTATTCCGGGACTAGGACCTACAATGAGCAGTTCTTC
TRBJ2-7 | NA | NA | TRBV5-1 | CASSLAEQELMTYEQYF | TGCGCCAGCAGCTTGGCCGAACAGGAGCTCATGACCTACGAGCAGTACTTC
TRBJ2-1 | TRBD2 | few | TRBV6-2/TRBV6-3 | CASSYTKGTSGHNEQFF | TGTGCCAGCAGTTACACGAAAGGGACTAGCGGTCACAATGAGCAGTTCTTC
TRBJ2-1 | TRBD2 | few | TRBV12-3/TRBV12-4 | CASDAGTSGSGEQFF | TGTGCCAGCGACGCCGGGACTAGCGGGAGTGGGGAGCAGTTCTTC
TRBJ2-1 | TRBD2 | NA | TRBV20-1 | CSARDRLAAFNEQFF | TGCAGTGCTAGAGATCGGCTAGCGGCCTTCAATGAGCAGTTCTTC
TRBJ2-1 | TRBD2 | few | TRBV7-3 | CASAEAGGYNEQFF | TGTGCCAGCGCAGAAGCGGGAGGATACAATGAGCAGTTCTTC
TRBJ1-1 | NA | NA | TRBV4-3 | CASSQDPIALTEAFF | TGCGCCAGCAGCCAAGATCCGATAGCCCTGACTGAAGCTTTCTTT
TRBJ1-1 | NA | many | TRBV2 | CASAGRAEAFF | TGTGCCAGCGCAGGTCGGGCTGAAGCTTTCTTT
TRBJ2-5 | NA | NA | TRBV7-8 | CASNWVLEETQYF | TGTGCCAGCAATTGGGTGTTGGAGGAGACCCAATACTTC
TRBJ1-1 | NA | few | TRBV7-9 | CASSWGRGGSEAFF | TGTGCCAGCAGCTGGGGACGGGGGGGCAGTGAAGCTTTCTTT
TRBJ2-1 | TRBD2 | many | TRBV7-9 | CASSLALAENYNEQFF | TGTGCCAGCAGCTTAGCGCTAGCGGAGAACTACAATGAGCAGTTCTTC
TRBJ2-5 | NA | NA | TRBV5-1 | CASSFSGDRSETQYF | TGCGCCAGCAGCTTCTCAGGGGATCGGAGCGAGACCCAGTACTTC
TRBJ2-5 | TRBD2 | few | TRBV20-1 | CSAPGLAGVFGETQYF | TGCAGTGCCCCGGGACTAGCGGGAGTTTTTGGAGAGACCCAGTACTTC
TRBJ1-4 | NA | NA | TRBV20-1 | CSASQQSTNEKLFF | TGCAGTGCTAGTCAACAGTCAACTAATGAAAAACTGTTTTTT
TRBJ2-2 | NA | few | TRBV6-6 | CASSWAEGVGELFF | TGTGCCAGCAGTTGGGCCGAGGGGGTCGGGGAGCTGTTTTTT
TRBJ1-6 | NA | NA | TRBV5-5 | CASSLDQYNSPLHF | TGTGCCAGCAGCTTGGACCAGTATAATTCACCCCTCCACTTT
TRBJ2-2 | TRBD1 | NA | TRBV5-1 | CASSLGTGPNTGELFF | TGCGCCAGCAGCTTGGGGACAGGACCTAACACCGGGGAGCTGTTTTTT
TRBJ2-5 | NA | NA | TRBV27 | CASSLERSDETQYF | TGTGCCAGCAGTTTGGAGCGGAGCGACGAGACCCAGTACTTC
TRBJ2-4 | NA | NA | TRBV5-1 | CASSLGQGSDIQYF | TGCGCCAGCAGCTTGGGGCAGGGAAGCGACATTCAGTACTTC
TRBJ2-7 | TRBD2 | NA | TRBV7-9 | CASSLDGAPGLAPYEQYF | TGTGCCAGCAGCTTAGACGGAGCCCCGGGACTAGCCCCCTACGAGCAGTACTTC
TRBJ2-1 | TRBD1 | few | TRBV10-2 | CASSDDRGRWNEQFF | TGCGCCAGCAGTGATGACAGGGGGCGTTGGAATGAGCAGTTCTTC
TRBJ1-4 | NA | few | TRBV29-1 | CSVAGQRNEKLFF | TGCAGCGTTGCTGGACAGAGAAATGAAAAACTGTTTTTT
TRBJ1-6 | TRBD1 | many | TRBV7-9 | CASSGGQVNSPLHF | TGTGCCAGCAGCGGGGGACAGGTGAATTCACCCCTCCACTTT
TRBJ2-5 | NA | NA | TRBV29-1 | CSVSLGSPETQNF | TGCAGCGTTTCGTTAGGGTCCCCAGAGACCCAGAACTTC
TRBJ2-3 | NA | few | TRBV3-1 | CASSAGRPTDTQYF | TGTGCCAGCAGCGCAGGACGACCCACAGATACGCAGTATTTT
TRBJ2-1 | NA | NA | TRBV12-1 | CASSPIRRRAENEQFF | TGTGCCAGCAGCCCCATTCGCCGGAGGGCCGAAAATGAGCAGTTCTTC
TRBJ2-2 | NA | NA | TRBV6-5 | CASSSLKMDRSTGELFF | TGTGCCAGCAGTTCCCTCAAGATGGACCGAAGCACCGGGGAGCTGTTTTTT
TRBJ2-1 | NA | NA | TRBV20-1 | CSARDIAGPYNEQFF | TGCAGTGCTAGAGATATCGCGGGACCGTACAATGAGCAGTTCTTC
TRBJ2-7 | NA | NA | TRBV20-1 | CSATPGALPYEQYF | TGCAGTGCGACCCCCGGGGCCCTCCCCTACGAGCAGTACTTC
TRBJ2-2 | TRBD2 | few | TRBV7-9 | CASSFPGTSGSGELFF | TGTGCCAGCAGCTTCCCTGGGACTAGTGGAAGCGGGGAGCTGTTTTTT
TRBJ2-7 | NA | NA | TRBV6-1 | CASSEGYGSAYEQYF | TGTGCCAGCAGTGAAGGATACGGGAGTGCCTACGAGCAGTACTTC
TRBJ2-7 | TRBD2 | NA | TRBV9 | CASSPPGLAGVVRYF | TGTGCCAGCAGCCCTCCGGGACTAGCGGGAGTTGTGCGGTACTTC
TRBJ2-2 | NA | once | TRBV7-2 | CASRKEQGPGELFF | TGTGCCAGCAGAAAAGAGCAGGGACCCGGGGAGCTATTTTTT
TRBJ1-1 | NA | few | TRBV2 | CASSDGLGPLFF | TGTGCCAGCAGTGATGGTTTGGGACCCCTCTTCTTT
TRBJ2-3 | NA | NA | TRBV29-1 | CSVKGRGTDTQYF | TGCAGCGTCAAGGGACGGGGCACAGATACGCAGTATTTT
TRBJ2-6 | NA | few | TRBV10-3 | CAISESAATGANVLTF | TGTGCCATCAGTGAGTCTGCGGCGACTGGGGCCAACGTCCTGACTTTC
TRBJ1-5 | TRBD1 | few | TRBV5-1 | CASSLGTGLSNQPQHF | TGCGCCAGCAGCTTGGGGACAGGGTTGAGCAATCAGCCCCAACATTTT
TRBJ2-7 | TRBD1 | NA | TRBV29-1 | CSVETGGEWPSPYEQYF | TGCAGCGTCGAAACAGGGGGCGAATGGCCTAGCCCCTACGAGCAGTACTTC
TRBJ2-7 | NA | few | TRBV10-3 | CAISAGSHEQYF | TGTGCCATCAGTGCAGGGAGCCACGAGCAGTACTTC
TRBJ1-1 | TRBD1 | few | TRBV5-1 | CASSFDRGSTEAFF | TGCGCCAGCAGCTTTGACAGGGGGAGCACTGAAGCTTTCTTT
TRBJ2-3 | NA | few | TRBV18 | CASSPSRQTSTDTQYF | TGTGCCAGCTCACCCAGCAGACAGACTAGCACAGATACGCAGTATTTT
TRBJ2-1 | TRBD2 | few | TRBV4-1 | CASSQVLAGGQFF | TGCGCCAGCAGCCAGGTTCTAGCGGGTGGTCAGTTCTTC
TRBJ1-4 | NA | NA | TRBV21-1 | CASSPKGQGAREGYNEKLFF | TGTGCCAGCAGCCCAAAGGGACAGGGGGCGCGGGAGGGCTATAATGAAAAACTGTTTTTT
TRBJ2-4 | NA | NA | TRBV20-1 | CSARDQHLAKNIQYF | TGCAGTGCTAGAGATCAACATCTAGCCAAAAACATTCAGTACTTC
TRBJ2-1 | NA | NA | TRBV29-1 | CSVELGTYYYNEQFF | TGCAGCGTTGAACTAGGCACCTATTACTACAATGAGCAGTTCTTC
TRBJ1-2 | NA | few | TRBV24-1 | CATSGSRGALNYGYTF | TGTGCCACCAGTGGAAGCCGGGGCGCACTAAACTATGGCTACACCTTC
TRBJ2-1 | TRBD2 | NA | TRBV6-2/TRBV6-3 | CASSDWTSGRGEQFF | TGTGCCAGCAGTGACTGGACTAGCGGGAGGGGTGAGCAGTTCTTC
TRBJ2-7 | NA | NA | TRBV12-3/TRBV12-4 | CASSLGQGTEQYF | TGTGCCAGCAGTTTAGGGCAGGGGACCGAGCAGTACTTC
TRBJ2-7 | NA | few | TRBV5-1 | CASSWNTGTMAYEQYF | TGCGCCAGCAGCTGGAATACCGGGACAATGGCCTACGAGCAGTACTTC
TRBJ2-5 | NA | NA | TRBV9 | CASSVGRGKETQYF | TGTGCCAGCAGCGTAGGGCGTGGGAAAGAGACCCAGTACTTC